The following is a TCR beta chain sequence with its context. This clone was counted a single time. Its antigen remains undetermined. The sample holds no much larger clone one base away, and base qualities are not on file. The data derive from a study of cytomegalovirus exposure and HLA in healthy donors listed by TCRdb under 2017. Turning to the overall study: According to an earlier analysis of a few hundred of the donors, 150 million to 200 million T cells yielded 117 million unique TCR beta sequences and about 280 Gb of sequence data. Roughly 300 gigabases of sequencing data and approximately 92 million unique TCR sequences made up an early release that covered about 640 HLA-typed donors. The genetic ancestry cluster associated with self-reported Caucasian donors included about 81% of the approximately 430 genotyped donors. The study aimed to test whether signatures of past pathogen exposure could be identified by cataloging public T cell receptors. Using immunosequencing, the study profiled T cell repertoires from 666 subjects and related those repertoires to cytomegalovirus serostatus. Besides the first cohort of around 670 subjects, a separate validation cohort made up of 120 different subjects was used. To predict cytomegalovirus infection status, the study brought together high-throughput TCR immunosequencing, statistical association of individual TCRs with disease status, and machine learning. In a later analysis, previously published TCR beta repertoires from fewer than 750 donors were re-analyzed and high-resolution HLA genotyping was added so that TCR occurrence patterns could be studied. Rather than using new phenotypic data, the later analysis identified candidate immune exposures from TCR beta sequences and from how often those sequences occurred across donors. To decide whether each TCR beta V gene segment behaved as functional or pseudogenic, an earlier analysis of some 600 of the donors relied on high-throughput TCR beta sequencing. Donor age, sex, ethnicity and CMV serostatus were collected together with the repertoire data. In a later genetic analysis, genome-wide SNP genotypes for about 55% of the roughly 700 donors were used, and that subset was treated as a discovery cohort. Every repertoire in the discovery cohort had been generated on one and the same sequencing platform. HLA typing included class I and class II loci at four-digit resolution. The number of typed donors differed by locus: roughly 620-630 for A, B, C, DRB1 and DQB1; 500 to 550 for DQA1; approximately 600 for DPA1; and about 450 for DPB1. A handful of DR-DQ haplotypes were handled as single units for association and clustering because linkage in the cohort was strong. Among about 400 genotyped donors of the cohort, an average of approximately 240,000 unique TCR beta nucleotide sequences was sequenced per donor, of which about 18% were non-productive. Overall study results and their limits: Because counts were too low, seventeen rarely observed V segments, including chromosome 9 orphons, were left out of the earlier analysis of some 640 of the donors. In a later analysis, 16,951 TCR beta sequences were associated with specific HLA alleles at a false discovery rate of 0.05. Linkage disequilibrium might explain the correlated functional status among segregating V segments, but an unknown experimental factor could not be ruled out. The authors suggested that the approach could potentially be extended to other disease states and immunological phenotypes. An association between a missense DCLRE1C variant and V-gene and J-gene trimming of TCR beta chains was found in a later genetic analysis and replicated in an independent cohort. Across donors, most TCR sequences were observed very rarely, whereas some public TCRs were present in many individuals. Strong co-occurrence of HLA alleles, especially DR and DQ, made assigning TCR associations to individual alleles difficult. A cluster of highly shared sequence variants was judged likely to be a technical artifact of the sequencing pipeline. HLA typing was unavailable for some donors at each locus, so association tests used only the typed subset. Immune exposure information for the cohort was limited to CMV serostatus. According to a later analysis, most CMV-associated TCR beta chains appeared to be HLA-restricted, and the HLA associations seemed to be driven largely by CMV exposure. A later analysis found that TCR association rates varied across HLA loci, with DRB1 alleles showing the most associated TCRs and HLA-C alleles the fewest. In an earlier analysis of about 540 of the donors, most TCR beta V segments were observed in productive rearrangements about 87% or about 30% of the time, broadly matching IMGT annotations. In a later analysis, HLA-associated TCR beta chains showed more clonal expansion and lower generation probabilities than non-associated chains that were equally common. The classifier was reported to diagnose cytomegalovirus status with high specificity and sensitivity in both the original and validation cohorts. According to a later genetic analysis, donors in an Asian-associated ancestry cluster had fewer N-insertions in productive TCRs than the roughly 670-donor mean. A total of fewer than 200 TCR beta chains were listed by the study as associated with cytomegalovirus. Roughly uniform sequencing depth across donors was assumed in presence/absence analyses, although this assumption may not hold. Because the 87-base-pair reads could not distinguish some IMGT-functional V segments, including TRBV6-2 and TRBV6-3, those segments were excluded. According to a later analysis, parvovirus B19, influenza, CMV and Epstein-Barr virus appeared linked to several top co-occurrence clusters. In this cohort, only TCR beta chains were sequenced, and detectable features were limited by the absence of alpha or paired-chain data. A further reported finding was that TCR beta sequences accurately predicted the HLA-A and HLA-B alleles for most subjects in the first cohort. A few of the identified cytomegalovirus-associated TCR beta chains were confirmed in vitro to be specific for cytomegalovirus antigens.

V and J are truncated by 7 bases and 5 bases respectively, leaving an intervening sequence of 12 bases. The germline V gene encodes CDR1 SNHLY and CDR2 FYNNEI. Spanning cysteine to phenylalanine, the CDR3 consists of 13 amino acids. Here the CDR3 DNA is all that survives: 39 bases in frame from base 1. Libraries were built with the immunoSEQ multiplex PCR assay. A mixture of 60 forward primers for TCR Vbeta segments and 13 reverse primers for TCR Jbeta segments was used in the multiplex PCR. The CDR3 region of rearranged TCR beta genes was amplified from genomic DNA by a multiplex PCR assay. The Illumina HiSeq System was used to sequence the amplified TCR beta libraries as 87-base-pair reads. The authors processed their data as follows. A later analysis counted some 74 million unique TCR beta chains across the 640 or so repertoires, and roughly 10 million of these chains were shared by at least two donors. Raw reads were error-corrected and collapsed into unique sequences with a nearest-neighbor algorithm that merged closely related sequences to remove PCR and sequencing errors. V, D and J gene segments were assigned by aligning CDR3 sequences to IMGT reference sequences. Each retained sequence needed at least a six-nucleotide match to both a V gene segment and a J gene segment. Rearrangements were called productive when the CDR3 lacked stop codons and stayed in frame with V and J; all others were non-productive. Following IMGT convention, CDR3 was defined as the stretch from the second conserved V-encoded cysteine up to the conserved J-encoded phenylalanine. In an earlier analysis of around 640 of the donors, sequences lacking an unambiguous match to a single V gene segment were excluded. An earlier analysis of several hundred of the donors called V segments functional above 56.7% productive rearrangements and segregating when the between-donor standard deviation exceeded 5%. A statistical classification framework was built to diagnose cytomegalovirus status from the catalog of TCR beta chain sequences. A later analysis assigned V and J genes by comparing TCR nucleotide sequences with IMGT/GENE-DB human TR gene sequences. Using the TCRdist pipeline, a later analysis assigned CDR3 sequences along with most-parsimonious VDJ recombination scenarios. In a later analysis, each TCR beta chain was defined by its CDR3 amino acid sequence together with its V-gene family, and reads lacking a unique V-gene family were excluded. In a later analysis, approximately 590 highly shared, low-generation-probability nucleotide sequences were removed to address suspected cross-contamination and a sequencing artifact. In a later analysis, a clonal expansion index for each public chain was calculated from normalized within-repertoire ranks of inferred template counts. In a later analysis, generation probabilities were computed using a VDJ recombination model fitted to out-of-frame rearrangements, and the results were checked against IGoR. Hypergeometric tests were used in a later analysis to score TCR-TCR, TCR-HLA and TCR-CMV co-occurrence, with a repertoire-size bias correction applied to the TCR pairs. To estimate false discovery rates, a later analysis permuted the HLA or CMV assignments 20 times. In a later analysis, co-occurring TCRs were grouped using DBSCAN, and TCRdist sequence similarity was added for clustering within HLA-allele-positive subsets. Co-occurrence clustering excluded repertoires with fewer than 30,000 or more than 120,000 public chains, plus five with anomalous nucleotide sharing. Not all clones reach the TCRdb copy of this immuneACCESS table, which keeps in-frame sequences only. Checked studies attribute under half of the gap to unresolved V genes and leave the rest unexplained. The V and J calls and clone size were taken over from that table, and D and trimming were inferred from the DNA. This sample comprises about 140,000 clones, just under 85% of them detected only once. The top ten clones comprise more than 1.5% of the sample.

The cohort was made up of approximately 670 healthy bone marrow donors. At the time of sampling, all cohort members were nominally healthy, though unrecorded immune exposures were likely present. The donor was CMV seronegative and belonged to the group of more than 300 seronegative cohort members. A peripheral blood sample was provided by each donor, and peripheral blood mononuclear cells were used for TCR beta sequencing. Genomic DNA extraction from the blood cell samples was performed with the Qiagen DNeasy Blood Extraction Kit. The rearranged segments are TRBV2 and TRBJ1-5; no confident D gene assignment can be made. This TCR was sampled from a woman aged 40 to 49 in good health and CMV-seronegative. Sequences were obtained from PBMCs. The DNA is as follows: TGTGCCAGCATCAGTCAAACCGATCAGCCCCAGCATTTT. It is translated as CASISQTDQPQHF.